Listed here are 24 T cell receptor beta chains from one sample, sequenced in a study of T cell responses to AZD1222 COVID-19 vaccine. Profiled with immunoSEQ multiplex PCR; TCRdb holds only in-frame clones, not every one. This sample carries some 110,000 clones, 80% to 90% of them seen once, and the ten largest clones take roughly 3.9%. Material: peripheral blood, obtained on day 0 of MenACWY control vaccination. The receptors come from an adult in good health.

The genes are TRBV9 and TRBJ1-1; D not resolved. V shed 3 bases and J shed 1 base, with 10 bases lying between them. Germline V lookup: CDR1 SGDLS, CDR2 YYNGEE. The CDR3 is 14 residues long. The CDR3 reads CASSATYTNTEAFF. For the CDR3, the DNA is TGTGCCAGCAGCGCGACTTACACGAACACTGAAGCTTTCTTT.

The CDR3 coding sequence is TGTGCCAGCTCCCGGCTAGCCTACAATGAGCAGTTCTTC. It codes for CASSRLAYNEQFF. V is TRBV7-9 and J is TRBJ2-1; D not resolved. CDR3 size: 13 residues. The germline V gene has CDR1 SEHNR and CDR2 FQNEAQ (reference sequence). V lost 8 bases to trimming and J lost 2 bases, with 10 bases between them.

V usage is TRBV9 and J usage is TRBJ1-6, with D possibly matching TRBD1 (5 bases). V gave up 0 bases and J gave up 8 bases, with 12 bases separating them. Germline CDR1 and CDR2: SGDLS and YYNGEE. This CDR3 is 15 amino acids long. CDR3 DNA: TGTGCCAGCAGCGTAGGGTTAGACAGCTATTCACCCCTCCACTTT. It codes for CASSVGLDSYSPLHF.

V and J are TRBV7-9 and TRBJ1-1; TRBD1 is a possible D gene (5 bases). Trimming took 6 bases from V and 1 from J, leaving 9 bases between them. The germline gives CDR1 SEHNR, CDR2 FQNEAQ (reference sequence). CDR3 length: 13 residues. The CDR3 here is CASSRGGNTEAFF. For the CDR3, the DNA is TGTGCCAGCAGTCGTGGGGGGAACACTGAAGCTTTCTTT.

The chain employs TRBV4-2 and TRBJ1-5; tentatively, D is TRBD1 (6 bases). This CDR3 has 17 amino acids. V lost 0 bases and J lost 7, with 19 bases in between. The V gene's germline CDR1 is LGHNA and CDR2 YNFKEQ. The CDR3 nucleotides read TGTGCCAGCAGCCAAGACCTGGCAGGGGAGGGCCGGCAGCCCCAGCATTTT. It codes for CASSQDLAGEGRQPQHF.

The V gene is TRBV20-1, the J gene TRBJ1-1; a weak D match, TRBD1 (5 bases). Trimming took off 3 bases at V and 3 bases at J, with 11 bases between the two ends. CDR1 and CDR2 (germline): DFQATT, SNEGSKA (reference sequence). The CDR3 is 13 residues long. The CDR3 loop reads CSASYGGDTEAFF. The CDR3 DNA reads TGCAGTGCTAGTTACGGGGGGGACACTGAAGCTTTCTTT.

The V and J genes are TRBV28 and TRBJ2-3; D may be TRBD1 (5 bases). Per germline, CDR1 MDHEN and CDR2 SYDVKM. The CDR3 totals 14 residues. V dropped 4 bases and J dropped 3 bases, with 11 bases sitting between them. CDR3 sequence (DNA): TGTGCCAGCAGTTCCCAGGGTGGGACAGATACGCAGTATTTT. This codes for CASSSQGGTDTQYF.

The chain recombines TRBV7-2 with TRBJ1-6, with a possible D match to TRBD1 (6 bases). This CDR3 region has 15 residues. Per germline, CDR1 SGHTA and CDR2 FQGNSA. V lost 1 base, J lost 10 bases, and 14 bases lay in between. Written as DNA, the CDR3 is TGTGCCAGCAGCTTAGAAGACAGGCTACGGTCACCCCTCCACTTT. Translation gives CASSLEDRLRSPLHF. Combining the CDR3 with reference TRBV7-2 and TRBJ1-6 gives the whole variable domain GAGVSQSPSNKVTEKGKDVELRCDPISGHTALYWYRQSLGQGLEFLIYFQGNSAPDKSGLPSDRFSAERTGGSVSTLTIQRTQQEDSAVYLCASSLEDRLRSPLHFGNGTRLTVT.

The chain recombines TRBV6-6 with TRBJ2-5, with D perhaps TRBD2 (5 bases). Deletions cut 0 bases from V and 3 bases from J, with 14 bases between. Germline-derived CDR1 and CDR2 are MNHNY and SVGAGI (reference sequence). The CDR3 extends over 16 amino acids. CDR3 DNA sequence: TGTGCCAGCAGTTACTCGAGTAGCGTTCTGAAAGAGACCCAGTACTTC. It yields the protein CASSYSSSVLKETQYF.

The chain uses TRBV4-1 and TRBJ2-5; a possible D gene is TRBD1 (6 bases). Per germline, CDR1 MGHRA and CDR2 YSYEKL. The CDR3 has 14 residues. Trimming cost V 5 bases and J 3 bases, with 13 bases left between them. CDR3 amino acids: CASSTTGNEETQYF. The CDR3 DNA is TGCGCCAGCAGCACGACAGGAAATGAAGAGACCCAGTACTTC.

The chain recombines TRBV29-1 with TRBJ2-1; 7 nucleotides line up with TRBD1. This CDR3 has 13 residues. Germline CDR1 and CDR2: SQVTM and ANQGSEA. Losses at the gene ends were 0 bases for V and 8 bases for J; bases not matched to a gene: 4. The CDR3 coding sequence is TGCAGCGTTGAAGAAAACAGGGGCTATGAGCAGTTCTTC. Its translation: CSVEENRGYEQFF.

The CDR3 loop reads CASSLWGETYGYTF. The CDR3 DNA reads TGTGCCAGCAGCTTATGGGGCGAGACCTATGGCTACACCTTC. This chain links TRBV7-6 with TRBJ1-2, with D maybe TRBD1 (5 bases). This CDR3 is built from 14 residues. The V end was cut by 2 bases, the J end by 4 bases, with 11 bases between. Per germline, CDR1 SGHVS and CDR2 FNYEAQ.

The chain couples TRBV19 to TRBJ1-1; 7 positions agree with TRBD1. CDR1 and CDR2 from the germline V gene are LNHDA and SQIVND (reference sequence). The J segment lost 3 bases and the V segment lost 7 bases, leaving 14 bases of the junction unmatched. The CDR3 runs 16 residues. CDR3 residues: CASKAREQGSYTEAFF. The CDR3, as DNA: TGTGCCAGTAAAGCCCGAGAACAGGGGAGTTACACTGAAGCTTTCTTT.

This chain uses TRBV5-1 with TRBJ2-7; D perhaps matches TRBD1 (6 bases). CDR3 length: 14 amino acids. V was clipped by 4 bases and J by 2 bases, with 13 bases between them. CDR1 is SGHRS and CDR2 is YFSETQ in the germline V gene. The CDR3 protein is CASSPIRDTYEQYF. As DNA, the CDR3 is TGCGCCAGCAGCCCTATCAGGGACACCTACGAGCAGTACTTC.

V and J are TRBV29-1 and TRBJ1-1; unclear D gene. V was cut by 7 bases and J by 6 bases, with 18 bases left in between. The CDR3 loop spans 13 amino acids. Germline values: CDR1 SQVTM, CDR2 ANQGSEA. The CDR3 is CSATRQSASEAFF. The CDR3 region has the DNA TGCAGCGCCACGCGGCAGTCCGCCTCTGAAGCTTTCTTT.

This clone was counted once. The V gene is TRBV23-1, the J gene TRBJ2-1; 9 bases are shared with TRBD1. TRBV23-1 counts as an open reading frame of uncertain function. V shed 2 bases and J 5 bases; nucleotides not matched to a gene: 7. The CDR3 totals 16 residues. As DNA, the CDR3 is TGCGCCAGCAGTCAACGGCCGGGACAGGGTAACAATGAGCAGTTCTTC. Protein: CASSQRPGQGNNEQFF.

The chain recombines TRBV27 with TRBJ2-5; tentative D call: TRBD1 (6 bases). CDR3 length: 15 amino acids. V was shortened by 5 bases and J by 1 base, with 14 bases between the two germline ends. Germline V gives CDR1 MNHEY, CDR2 SMNVEV (reference sequence). CDR3 region: CASSPLRQVQETQYF. CDR3 in DNA: TGTGCCAGCAGTCCCCTTCGACAGGTCCAAGAGACCCAGTACTTC.

The V gene is TRBV7-9, the J gene TRBJ2-5; 9 positions match TRBD2. CDR3 length: 13 residues. Trimming took 5 bases from V and 5 from J; bases not matched to a gene: 3. Germline V gene sequence: CDR1 SEHNR, CDR2 FQNEAQ (reference sequence). The CDR3 DNA sequence: TGTGCCAGCAGCCATAGCGGGGGTGAGACCCAGTACTTC. Its protein product is CASSHSGGETQYF.

CDR3 in amino acids: CASLRTGGVQAFF. The CDR3 DNA is TGTGCCAGCTTGAGAACAGGGGGTGTGCAAGCTTTCTTT. V usage is TRBV28 and J usage is TRBJ1-1, with 8 bases matching TRBD1. Trimming removed 8 bases from V and 9 bases from J; junction bases left unmatched: 11. Germline lookup yields CDR1 MDHEN and CDR2 SYDVKM. CDR3 length: 13 amino acids.

The rearrangement links TRBV5-8 to TRBJ1-2; 7 nucleotides line up with TRBD1. This CDR3 region has 13 residues. V was pared by 4 bases and J by 8 bases, with 8 bases of the junction left unmatched. CDR1 is SGHTS, CDR2 YDEGEE, per germline. The CDR3 bases are TGTGCCAGCAGCAACGACAGGGTCGGCGGCTACACCTTC. This codes for CASSNDRVGGYTF.

This chain connects TRBV19 to TRBJ1-1, with D maybe TRBD1 (5 bases). The germline CDR1 and CDR2 sequences are LNHDA and SQIVND (reference sequence). Trimming removed 7 bases from V and 2 bases from J, with 11 bases in between. The CDR3 runs 13 residues. DNA of the CDR3: TGTGCCAGTAACGCCAGGGATAACACTGAAGCTTTCTTT. Amino acids: CASNARDNTEAFF. Variable domain in full (rest from reference TRBV19 and TRBJ1-1): DGGITQSPKYLFRKEGQNVTLSCEQNLNHDAMYWYRQDPGQGLRLIYYSQIVNDFQKGDIAEGYSVSREKKESFPLTVTSAQKNPTAFYLCASNARDNTEAFFGQGTRLTVV.

The CDR3 sequence: CASSLATILGGYTF. For the CDR3, the DNA is TGTGCCAGCAGCTTGGCCACGATCCTCGGAGGCTACACCTTC. The gene calls are TRBV5-4 and TRBJ1-2; D not resolved. CDR3 length: 14 amino acids. The V gene's germline CDR1 is SGHNT and CDR2 YYREEE (reference sequence). V was shortened by 0 bases and J by 8 bases, with 14 bases between the two germline ends.

This clone appeared a single time. The chain links TRBV9 to TRBJ1-5, with D hard to call. CDR3 size: 14 residues. Trimming stripped 0 bases from V and 4 bases from J, with 8 bases between. The germline V gene has CDR1 SGDLS and CDR2 YYNGEE. For the CDR3, the DNA is TGTGCCAGCAGCGTAGGCCCGGGTAATCAGCCCCAGCATTTT. Amino acid sequence: CASSVGPGNQPQHF.

This sequence joins TRBV12-3 or TRBV12-4 and TRBJ1-2; D uncertain. The V and J ends lost 6 bases and 4 bases respectively, with 6 bases between them. The CDR3 extends over 11 amino acids. The CDR3 sequence is CASSPGYGYTF. The CDR3, as DNA: TGTGCCAGCAGCCCCGGCTATGGCTACACCTTC.